Following are 9 T cell receptor beta chains from one sample sequenced in a study of blood T cell repertoires in COVID-19. Clones were sequenced by immunoSEQ multiplex PCR, and TCRdb holds only the in-frame ones, with some missing. The profile shows just over 300,000 clones, roughly nine tenths of them singletons. Material for sequencing was peripheral blood. The receptor source for this set is a woman between 25 and 40 years old with COVID-19, enrolled during active disease.

The genes are TRBV24-1 and TRBJ2-2; TRBD2 matches 9 bases. Germline V gene data show CDR1 as KGHDR and CDR2 as SFDVKD. The junction had 7 bases not matched to a gene; V was cut back by 3 bases and J by 6 bases. This CDR3 has 16 residues. The CDR3 sequence is CATSDPGRGGPGELFF. The CDR3 DNA sequence: TGTGCCACCAGTGATCCTGGGCGGGGGGGCCCCGGGGAGCTGTTTTTT.

J is TRBJ1-5 and V is TRBV27; TRBD1 matches 9 bases. The trim removed 8 bases at V and 5 bases at J, leaving 1 base unmatched. The length of the CDR3 is 12 residues. CDR1 and CDR2 (germline): MNHEY, SMNVEV (reference sequence). The CDR3 region is CASYRGHQPQHF. The DNA of the CDR3 is TGTGCCAGCTACAGGGGGCATCAGCCCCAGCATTTT.

The chain carries TRBV28 and TRBJ1-4, with D hard to call. The CDR3 has 15 residues. V gave up 7 bases and J gave up 2 bases, with 14 bases separating them. Germline V lookup: CDR1 MDHEN, CDR2 SYDVKM. The CDR3 region has the DNA TGTGCCAGCACCCCCAGAGGGAATACTAATGAAAAACTGTTTTTT. Protein: CASTPRGNTNEKLFF.

The chain links TRBV10-3 to TRBJ2-3; 14 nucleotides align to TRBD2. Germline V gives CDR1 ENHRY, CDR2 SYGVKD. CDR3 length: 18 amino acids. The J segment lost 1 base and the V segment lost 2 bases, leaving 5 bases of the junction unmatched. CDR3 nucleotide sequence: TGTGCCATCAGTGAGACACCGGGACTAGCGGGGGGCACAGATACGCAGTATTTT. This gives the protein CAISETPGLAGGTDTQYF.

V gene TRBV19 combines with J gene TRBJ1-1, with 11 bases matching TRBD1. This CDR3 contains 13 residues. Germline CDR1 is LNHDA and CDR2 is SQIVND (reference sequence). Trimming took 7 bases from V and 8 from J; bases not matched to a gene: 6. CDR3 sequence: CASNPRDRGEAFF. The CDR3 region has the DNA TGTGCCAGTAACCCCCGGGACAGGGGGGAAGCTTTCTTT.

V is TRBV6-2 or TRBV6-3 and J is TRBJ1-1; possibly TRBD1 for D (6 bases). Germline V gene sequence: CDR1 MNHEY, CDR2 SVGEGT. V lost 0 bases and J 13 bases, leaving 21 bases between the germline ends. The CDR3 extends over 15 amino acids. CDR3 bases: TGTGCCAGCAGTTACTCCCCCCGACAGGTGGGTGGAGGTTTCTTT. As protein: CASSYSPRQVGGGFF.

The rearrangement joins TRBV4-3 to TRBJ2-3; D remains unclear. The V and J ends lost 0 bases and 4 bases respectively, with 5 bases between them. The CDR3 is made up of 13 amino acids. Germline loops: CDR1 LGHNA, CDR2 YSLEER. CDR3 DNA: TGCGCCAGCAGCCAAGAAGCTGCAGATACGCAGTATTTT. Translating it yields CASSQEAADTQYF.

This clone was observed once. The chain joins TRBV4-2 to TRBJ1-3, with 8 bases fitting TRBD1. Germline CDR1 reads LGHNA; CDR2 reads YNFKEQ. V gave up 0 bases and J gave up 0 bases; unmatched junction bases: 1. The CDR3 is made up of 16 amino acids. The DNA for the CDR3 is TGTGCCAGCAGCCAAGAGACAGGGGCCTCTGGAAACACCATATATTTT. Protein product: CASSQETGASGNTIYF.

CDR3 in DNA: TGTGCCAGCAGCCCCGGTGGGAAGGGGCTCTACGAGCAGTACTTC. Protein sequence: CASSPGGKGLYEQYF. The chain joins TRBV9 to TRBJ2-7; tentative D call: TRBD1 (5 bases). CDR3 length equals 15 residues. Trimming took off 4 bases at V and 3 bases at J, with 17 bases between the two ends. Looked up from germline, CDR1 is SGDLS and CDR2 is YYNGEE.